This TCR beta chain appears in the sequencing data of a study of cytomegalovirus exposure and HLA in healthy donors. Across the study: Earlier sequencing of about 200 million T cells yielded 120 million or so unique TCR beta sequences. General study points: Association of approximately 18,000 TCR beta sequences with HLA alleles was found at 0.05 false discovery rate in a later analysis. The authors later found TCR association rates varying by HLA locus, with DRB1 most and HLA-C fewest. In an earlier analysis, in fewer than 700 donors, most V segments appeared productive either ~87% or ~30% of the time.

With 5 bases removed from V and 5 bases from J, the gap between germline ends came to 15 bases. CDR1 and CDR2 (germline): WSHSY, SAAADI. The CDR3 consists of 14 residues. Details on this clone: What it recognizes is unknown.

The PCR contained 60 Vbeta and 13 Jbeta primers. The protocol was immunoSEQ multiplex PCR, while the TCRdb copy is restricted to in-frame clones and leaves out a portion. The data contain 200,000 to 250,000 clones, 65% to 80% of them singletons. The sequence came from a man between 45 and 60 years old in good health and CMV-seronegative. The chain carries TRBV10-2 and TRBJ2-5, with D unclear. Sequencing was carried out using PBMCs. The CDR3 reads CASSTLPTGETQYF. The CDR3 DNA follows: TGCGCCAGCAGTACACTGCCTACGGGTGAGACCCAGTACTTC.